The 8 T cell receptor beta chains below all came from one sample that was sequenced in a study of Ad26.COV2.S vaccination and SARS-CoV-2 variants. Treatment reported: around 19 received Ad26.COV2.S at low or high dose, single or two shots; roughly five received placebo; per-sample allocation not given. Repertoires come from day 63 after the first vaccine or placebo injection. This table comes from immunoSEQ multiplex PCR, and its TCRdb copy is limited to in-frame clones, with some not included. The data contain just under 250,000 clones, more than 75% of them singletons. Sequenced material: peripheral blood, taken in a trial of Ad26.COV2.S vaccine versus placebo. The source of these receptors is a person aged 18-60 years who received the Ad26.COV2.S COVID-19 vaccine or a placebo.

This clone was observed a single time. The chain links TRBV21-1 to TRBJ2-2. TRBV21-1 is a pseudogene. The CDR3 runs to 12 residues. In nucleotides, the CDR3 is TGTGCCAGCAGCAAAGGAAGCGGGGAGCTGTTTTTT. Translation: CASSKGSGELFF.

The chain links TRBV4-3 to TRBJ1-2, with 8 bases that match TRBD1. Per germline, CDR1 LGHNA and CDR2 YSLEER. CDR3 length: 16 amino acids. The ends lost 0 bases at V and 8 bases at J; junction bases unmatched: 11. The CDR3 region has the DNA TGCGCCAGCAGCCAAGAACCCGAAGACAGGGGAGGCGGCTACACCTTC. Encoded protein: CASSQEPEDRGGGYTF.

This chain's CDR3 is CASSPRGDTNYGYTF. The CDR3 DNA is TGCGCCAGCAGCCCCCGGGGGGATACTAACTATGGCTACACCTTC. V is TRBV5-1 and J is TRBJ1-2, with D maybe TRBD1 (5 bases). Germline V gene lookup returns CDR1 SGHRS and CDR2 YFSETQ. V lost 4 bases and J lost 0, with 13 bases in between. CDR3 length equals 15 residues.

The genes are TRBV27 and TRBJ2-7, with D perhaps matching TRBD1 (7 bases). Trimming removed 8 bases from V and 1 base from J, with 12 bases in between. The CDR3 runs 13 residues. The germline V gene has CDR1 MNHEY and CDR2 SMNVEV (reference sequence). The CDR3 nucleotides read TGTGCCAGCGCGGGGACAGAATCCTACGAGCAGTACTTC. Encoded protein: CASAGTESYEQYF.

This sequence joins TRBV2 and TRBJ1-4; 9 bases agree with TRBD1. The CDR3 length is 14 residues. The germline gives CDR1 SNHLY, CDR2 FYNNEI. V lost 5 bases and J lost 7; bases outside the gene matches: 5. CDR3 sequence: CASSSGQGTEKLFF. CDR3 in DNA: TGTGCCAGCAGTTCCGGACAGGGGACTGAAAAACTGTTTTTT.

This chain links TRBV28 with TRBJ1-2; 9 nucleotides line up with TRBD1. In germline, CDR1 is MDHEN, CDR2 SYDVKM. V was pared by 6 bases and J by 5 bases, with 4 bases of the junction left unmatched. CDR3 length: 13 amino acids. The CDR3 sequence is CASSPGQGYGYTF. The CDR3 DNA reads TGTGCCAGCAGCCCGGGACAGGGTTATGGCTACACCTTC.

This clone occurred a few times. The rearrangement uses TRBV19 and TRBJ1-3; D is possibly TRBD1 (6 bases). The germline V and J ends were trimmed by 7 bases and 4 bases, with 17 bases remaining between them. The germline V gene encodes CDR1 LNHDA and CDR2 SQIVND (reference sequence). The CDR3 covers 15 residues. The CDR3 sequence is CASKVLPGDGNTIYF. The DNA for the CDR3 is TGTGCCAGTAAGGTGCTACCAGGGGACGGAAACACCATATATTTT.

This clone was detected only once. This sequence joins TRBV28 and TRBJ2-1; TRBD2 might be the D (5 bases). The CDR3 extends over 14 amino acids. In germline, CDR1 is MDHEN, CDR2 SYDVKM. The CDR3: CAESSGRTYNEQFF. DNA for the CDR3: TGTGCGGAAAGTAGTGGGAGAACCTACAATGAGCAGTTCTTC. Combining the CDR3 with reference TRBV28 and TRBJ2-1 gives the whole variable domain DVKVTQSSRYLVKRTGEKVFLECVQDMDHENMFWYRQDPGLGLRLIYFSYDVKMKEKGDIPEGYSVSREKKERFSLILESASTNQTSMYLCAESSGRTYNEQFFGPGTRLTVL.